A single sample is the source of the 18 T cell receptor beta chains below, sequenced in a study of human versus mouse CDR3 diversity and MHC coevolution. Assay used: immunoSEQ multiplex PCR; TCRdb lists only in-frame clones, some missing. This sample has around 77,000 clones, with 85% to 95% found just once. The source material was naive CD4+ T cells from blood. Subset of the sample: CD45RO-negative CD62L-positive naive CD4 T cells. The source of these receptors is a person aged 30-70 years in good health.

This CDR3 reads CASSYGRTGSYGYTF. CDR3 nucleotides: TGTGCCAGCAGTTACGGGAGGACCGGGAGCTATGGCTACACCTTC. V is TRBV6-5 and J is TRBJ1-2; D not certain. Germline CDR1 MNHEY, CDR2 SVGAGI. This CDR3 comprises 15 residues. V dropped 2 bases and J dropped 4 bases, with 14 bases sitting between them.

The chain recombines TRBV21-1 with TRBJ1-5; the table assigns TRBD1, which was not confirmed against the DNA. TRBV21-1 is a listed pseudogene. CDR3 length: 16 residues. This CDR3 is CASSKTDRVGNQPQHF. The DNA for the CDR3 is TGTGCCAGCAGCAAGACGGACAGGGTAGGCAATCAGCCCCAGCATTTT.

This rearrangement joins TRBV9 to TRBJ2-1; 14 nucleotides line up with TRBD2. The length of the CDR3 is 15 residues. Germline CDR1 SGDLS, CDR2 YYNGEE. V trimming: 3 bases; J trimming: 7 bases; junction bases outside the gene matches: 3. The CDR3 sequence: CASSERTSGRNEQFF. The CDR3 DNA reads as TGTGCCAGCAGCGAAAGGACTAGCGGGAGGAATGAGCAGTTCTTC.

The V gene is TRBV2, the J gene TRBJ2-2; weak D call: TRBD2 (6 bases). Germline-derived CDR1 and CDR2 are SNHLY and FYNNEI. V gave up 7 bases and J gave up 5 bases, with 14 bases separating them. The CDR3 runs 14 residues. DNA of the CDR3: TGTGCCAGCAACGTGGGCGCGGGGACCGGGGAGCTGTTTTTT. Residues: CASNVGAGTGELFF.

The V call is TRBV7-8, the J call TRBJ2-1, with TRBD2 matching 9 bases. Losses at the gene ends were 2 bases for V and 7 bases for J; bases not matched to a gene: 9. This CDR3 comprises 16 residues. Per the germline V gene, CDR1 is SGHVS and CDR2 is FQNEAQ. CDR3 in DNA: TGTGCCAGCAGCTTAAGGCGGGGGGGCCCCGAAAATGAGCAGTTCTTC. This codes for CASSLRRGGPENEQFF. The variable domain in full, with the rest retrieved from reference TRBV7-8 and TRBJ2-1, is GAGVSQSPRYKVAKRGQDVALRCDPISGHVSLFWYQQALGQGPEFLTYFQNEAQLDKSGLPSDRFFAERPEGSVSTLKIQRTQQEDSAVYLCASSLRRGGPENEQFFGPGTRLTVL.

CDR3 coding DNA: TGTGCCAGCAGCCCGGCACAGCTTGGCGCTTTCTTT. This translates into CASSPAQLGAFF. The V call is TRBV28, the J call TRBJ1-1; D is unresolved. V lost 6 bases and J lost 11, with 16 bases in between. This CDR3 contains 12 residues. Germline assignment: CDR1 MDHEN and CDR2 SYDVKM.

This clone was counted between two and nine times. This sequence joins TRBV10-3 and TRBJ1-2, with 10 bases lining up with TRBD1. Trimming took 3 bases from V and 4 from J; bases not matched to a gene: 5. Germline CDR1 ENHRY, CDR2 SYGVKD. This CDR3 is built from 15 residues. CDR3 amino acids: CAISDRDRGLYGYTF. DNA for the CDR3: TGTGCCATCAGTGACCGGGACAGGGGCCTCTATGGCTACACCTTC.

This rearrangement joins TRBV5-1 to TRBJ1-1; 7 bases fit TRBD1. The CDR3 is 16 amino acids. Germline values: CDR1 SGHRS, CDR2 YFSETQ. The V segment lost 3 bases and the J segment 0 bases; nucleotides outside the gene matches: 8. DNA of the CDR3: TGCGCCAGCAGCTCCGAGGGGGCTGGAATGAACACTGAAGCTTTCTTT. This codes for CASSSEGAGMNTEAFF.

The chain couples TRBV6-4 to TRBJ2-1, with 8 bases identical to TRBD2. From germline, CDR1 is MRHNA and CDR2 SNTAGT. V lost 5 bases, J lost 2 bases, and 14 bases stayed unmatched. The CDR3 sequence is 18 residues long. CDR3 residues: CASSPADLLSGTYNEQFF. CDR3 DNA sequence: TGTGCCAGCAGTCCCGCCGACCTCCTTAGCGGGACCTACAATGAGCAGTTCTTC.

The CDR3 region has the DNA TGTGCCAGCAGCTTCACTACGAAAGAGACCCAGTACTTC. This translates into CASSFTTKETQYF. V and J are TRBV13 and TRBJ2-5, with D hard to call. This CDR3 is built from 13 residues. Germline lookup yields CDR1 PRHDT and CDR2 FYEKMQ (reference sequence). Trimming left V 3 bases short and J 3 bases short, with 8 bases between.

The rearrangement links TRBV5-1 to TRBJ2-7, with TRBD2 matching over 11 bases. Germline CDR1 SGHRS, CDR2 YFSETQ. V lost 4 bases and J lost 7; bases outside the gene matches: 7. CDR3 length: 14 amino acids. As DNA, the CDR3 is TGCGCCAGCAGCGCGGGACTAGCGGTCTCGGAGCAGTACTTC. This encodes CASSAGLAVSEQYF.

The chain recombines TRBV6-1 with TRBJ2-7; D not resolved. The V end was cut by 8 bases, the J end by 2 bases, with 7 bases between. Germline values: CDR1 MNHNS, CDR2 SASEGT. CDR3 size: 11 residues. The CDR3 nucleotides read TGTGCCAGCTTGGGCACCTACGAGCAGTACTTC. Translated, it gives CASLGTYEQYF.

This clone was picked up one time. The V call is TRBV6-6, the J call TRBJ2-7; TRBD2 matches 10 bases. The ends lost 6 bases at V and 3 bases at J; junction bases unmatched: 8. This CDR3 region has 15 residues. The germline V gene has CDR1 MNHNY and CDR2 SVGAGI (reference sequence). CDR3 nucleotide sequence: TGTGCCAGCAGCCGGACTAGCGGAACGGGCTACGAGCAGTACTTC. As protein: CASSRTSGTGYEQYF.

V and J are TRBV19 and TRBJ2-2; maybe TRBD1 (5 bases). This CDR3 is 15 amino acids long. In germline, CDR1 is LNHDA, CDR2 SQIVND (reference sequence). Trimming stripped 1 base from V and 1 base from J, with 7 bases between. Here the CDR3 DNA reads TGTGCCAGTAGTATAGGGACATTGAACACCGGGGAGCTGTTTTTT. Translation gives CASSIGTLNTGELFF.

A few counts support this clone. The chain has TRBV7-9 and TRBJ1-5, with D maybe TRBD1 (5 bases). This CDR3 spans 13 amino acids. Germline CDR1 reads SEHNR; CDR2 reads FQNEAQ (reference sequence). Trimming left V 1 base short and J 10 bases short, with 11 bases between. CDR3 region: CASSLEAGHPQHF. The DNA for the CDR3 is TGTGCCAGCAGCTTAGAGGCGGGGCATCCCCAGCATTTT.

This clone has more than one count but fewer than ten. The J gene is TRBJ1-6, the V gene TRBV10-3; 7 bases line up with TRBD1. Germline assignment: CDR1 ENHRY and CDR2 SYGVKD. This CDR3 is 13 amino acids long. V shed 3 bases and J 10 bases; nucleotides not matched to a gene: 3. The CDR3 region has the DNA TGTGCCATCAGTGACCAGGGGGGATCACCCCTCCACTTT. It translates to CAISDQGGSPLHF.

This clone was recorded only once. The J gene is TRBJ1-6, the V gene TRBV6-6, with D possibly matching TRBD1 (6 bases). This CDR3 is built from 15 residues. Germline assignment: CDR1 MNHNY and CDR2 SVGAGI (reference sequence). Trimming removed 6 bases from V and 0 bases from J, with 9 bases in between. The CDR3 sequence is CASSQGSSYNSPLHF. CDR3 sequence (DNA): TGTGCCAGCAGCCAGGGGAGCTCCTATAATTCACCCCTCCACTTT.

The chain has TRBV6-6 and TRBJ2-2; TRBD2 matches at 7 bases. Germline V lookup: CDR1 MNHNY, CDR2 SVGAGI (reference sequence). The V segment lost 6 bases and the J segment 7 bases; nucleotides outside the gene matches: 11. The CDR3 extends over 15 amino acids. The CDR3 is CASRPGTTNIGELFF. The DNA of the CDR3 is TGTGCCAGCAGACCTGGGACTACCAATATCGGGGAGCTGTTTTTT.